This TCR beta chain was captured by sequencing in a study of blood T cell repertoires in COVID-19. Looking at the study overall: Samples representing acute and convalescent COVID-19 were sourced from the United States, Italy and Spain.

In the original workflow: Estimation of nucleated cell counts was performed using reference gene primer amplification. TCRdb's table, derived via immunoSEQ multiplex PCR, lists solely in-frame clones and lacks some. V, J and clone size derive from that table, while D and trimming were established from the DNA sequence. The sample has some 80,000 clones, roughly 80% seen once. The length of the CDR3 is 14 residues. Trimming at V came to 5 bases and at J to 0 bases, leaving 1 base not matched to a gene. The germline CDR1 and CDR2 sequences are SGHAT and FQNNGV. The source of this sequence is a woman in her 70s with acute or convalescent COVID-19. This chain uses TRBV11-2 with TRBJ1-3, with TRBD1 identical over 7 bases. Input material: peripheral blood. The CDR3 nucleotides are TGTGCCAGCAGCCAGGGGGTCTCTGGAAACACCATATATTTT. Its translation: CASSQGVSGNTIYF. Full variable domain (remainder filled in from reference TRBV11-2 and TRBJ1-3): EAGVAQSPRYKIIEKRQSVAFWCNPISGHATLYWYQQILGQGPKLLIQFQNNGVVDDSQLPKDRFSAERLKGVDSTLKIQPAKLEDSAVYLCASSQGVSGNTIYFGEGSWLTVV.